These 6 T cell receptor beta chains share one sample of origin, sequenced in a study of shared T cell receptors in the human thymus (TCRdb year 2021). Libraries came from the immunoSEQ multiplex PCR assay. TCRdb stores this immuneACCESS table with in-frame sequences only. Part of the clones is absent; in the studies checked, under half of the shortfall reflects unresolved V genes, and no reason is known for the rest. The sample table holds about 660,000 clones, of which 88% were seen once. Approximately 0.011% of the sample is held by the ten biggest clonotypes. Separately, the same data were catalogued under a study of human thymus T cells.

The sample was thymocytes. The receptors stem from a boy younger than two with a congenital heart defect. Donor details come from another sample of the same person, matched by shared clones.

V and J are TRBV25-1 and TRBJ2-1; D possibly corresponds to TRBD2 (5 bases). V shed 3 bases and J shed 9 bases, with 12 bases lying between them. Germline CDR1 reads MGHDK; CDR2 reads SYGVNS. The CDR3 is made up of 13 amino acids. The CDR3 DNA reads as TGTGCCAGCAGTGAGACCCGCCGGGGTGAGCAGTTCTTC. It codes for CASSETRRGEQFF.

This chain connects TRBV29-1 to TRBJ2-5; TRBD2 aligns across 9 bases. This CDR3 region has 13 residues. Germline V gene sequence: CDR1 SQVTM, CDR2 ANQGSEA. Germline trimming cut 8 bases from V and 4 bases from J; bases unmatched to any gene: 8. CDR3 DNA sequence: TGCAGCTTCCAGCGGGAGGACCTAGAGACCCAGTACTTC. It codes for CSFQREDLETQYF.

The chain uses TRBV27 and TRBJ2-7; D is perhaps TRBD2 (6 bases). Germline values: CDR1 MNHEY, CDR2 SMNVEV (reference sequence). V was cut by 5 bases and J by 5 bases, with 16 bases left in between. This CDR3 comprises 14 residues. CDR3 sequence (DNA): TGTGCCAGCAGTCCCGGGGAGGACGGGGACGAGCAGTACTTC. Translated: CASSPGEDGDEQYF.

The chain is built from TRBV29-1 and TRBJ2-3; 9 nucleotides line up with TRBD2. The junction had 5 bases not matched to a gene; V was cut back by 3 bases and J by 4 bases. The length of the CDR3 is 14 residues. Germline CDR1 is SQVTM and CDR2 is ANQGSEA. CDR3 loop: CSVDAGGPSDTQYF. DNA of the CDR3: TGCAGCGTTGATGCGGGAGGGCCCTCAGATACGCAGTATTTT.

J is TRBJ2-7 and V is TRBV28; TRBD1 is a possible D gene (5 bases). Germline V gives CDR1 MDHEN, CDR2 SYDVKM. Trimming removed 6 bases from V and 0 bases from J, with 24 bases in between. CDR3 length equals 18 residues. The CDR3 nucleotides read TGTGCCAGCAGCGGACAATTTCCCCAGACCGGATGCTCCTACGAGCAGTACTTC. This gives the protein CASSGQFPQTGCSYEQYF.

There are a few counts of this clone. J is TRBJ1-4 and V is TRBV5-8; D perhaps matches TRBD1 (5 bases). Germline values: CDR1 SGHTS, CDR2 YDEGEE. This CDR3 is built from 16 residues. Trimming cost V 2 bases and J 0 bases, with 11 bases left between them. The CDR3 loop is CASSFGAGSTNEKLFF. For the CDR3, the DNA is TGTGCCAGCAGCTTTGGTGCAGGGTCAACTAATGAAAAACTGTTTTTT.